Listed below are T cell receptor beta chains from one sample, sequenced in a study of cytomegalovirus exposure and HLA in healthy donors. Sequencing was performed with immunoSEQ multiplex PCR; in TCRdb, only in-frame clones are kept and a portion is missing. The sample records roughly 120,000 clones, 65% being singletons. The specimen sequenced was PBMCs. The receptors stem from a woman between 40 and 55 years old in good health and CMV-seropositive. Each CDR3 is given with its conserved first and last residue. The order of the fields is D gene, V gene, clone size, J gene, CDR3 DNA, CDR3 protein. The D gene is left open where the match is weak. Clone size is shown for a subset of rows, as once, few, many or a class of expanded clone.

D: TRBD2; V: TRBV5-4; size: few; J: TRBJ2-7; DNA: TGTGCCAGCAGCTCGTCTAGCGGGGCGTCCTACGAGCAGTACTTC; CDR3: CASSSSSGASYEQYF
D: -; V: TRBV9; size: -; J: TRBJ2-1; DNA: TGTGCCAGCAGCGTAGGCGGGGAGATTAACGGTGAGCAGTTCTTC; CDR3: CASSVGGEINGEQFF
D: -; V: TRBV29-1; size: -; J: TRBJ1-2; DNA: TGCAGCGTTGGGACAGCCGAAGGTAACTATGGCTACACCTTC; CDR3: CSVGTAEGNYGYTF
D: -; V: TRBV19; size: -; J: TRBJ2-7; DNA: TGTGCCAGTAGTTCAGGGGTGGGGTCCTACGAGCAGTACTTC; CDR3: CASSSGVGSYEQYF
D: -; V: TRBV7-9; size: -; J: TRBJ1-1; DNA: TGTGCCAGCAGCGTTTTATCCGACAGGGAAGCTTTCTTT; CDR3: CASSVLSDREAFF
D: TRBD2; V: TRBV19; size: -; J: TRBJ2-7; DNA: TGTGCCAGTAGTGTCGCTCGACTAGCGGGAGTCTGGGAGCAGTACTTC; CDR3: CASSVARLAGVWEQYF
D: -; V: TRBV4-3; size: -; J: TRBJ2-7; DNA: TGCGCCAGCAGCCAGGGGTATGGAGCGGCAAACAACTACGAGCAGTACTTC; CDR3: CASSQGYGAANNYEQYF
D: -; V: TRBV18; size: few; J: TRBJ2-6; DNA: TGTGCCAGCTCACCCCAGGGCGACCGGGCCAACGTCCTGACTTTC; CDR3: CASSPQGDRANVLTF
D: TRBD1; V: TRBV6-1; size: -; J: TRBJ2-5; DNA: TGTGCCAGCAGAGACAGGGGCGGTGAGACCCAGTACTTC; CDR3: CASRDRGGETQYF
D: -; V: TRBV7-8; size: few; J: TRBJ2-1; DNA: TGTGCCAGCAGCTTAGTTGCGACAGAGGCGGGATACAATGAGCAGTTCTTC; CDR3: CASSLVATEAGYNEQFF
D: TRBD1; V: TRBV6-6; size: once; J: TRBJ2-7; DNA: TGTGCCAGCAGTTACCGGGACAGCTCCTACGAGCAGTACTTC; CDR3: CASSYRDSSYEQYF
D: -; V: TRBV9; size: few; J: TRBJ2-5; DNA: TGTGCCAGCAGCGCAATCGGAGGGTCGGAGACCCAGTACTTC; CDR3: CASSAIGGSETQYF
D: -; V: TRBV14; size: -; J: TRBJ2-1; DNA: TGTGCCAGCAGCCAACCGGAGGGCCCCGGGTACAATGAGCAGTTCTTC; CDR3: CASSQPEGPGYNEQFF
D: TRBD1; V: TRBV5-1; size: -; J: TRBJ1-3; DNA: TGCGCCAGCAGTTCGACAGGGGCTGGAAACACCATATATTTT; CDR3: CASSSTGAGNTIYF
D: TRBD1; V: TRBV6-5; size: -; J: TRBJ1-1; DNA: TGTGCCAGCAGTTACCGGAAAAGACAGGGCAACACTGAAGCTTTCTTT; CDR3: CASSYRKRQGNTEAFF
D: TRBD1; V: TRBV6-5; size: -; J: TRBJ1-3; DNA: TGTGCCAGCAGTTACTTCCAGGGGGCGGACGGAAACACCATATATTTT; CDR3: CASSYFQGADGNTIYF
D: -; V: TRBV11-2; size: few; J: TRBJ1-5; DNA: TGTGCCAGCAGCTTATATGGCAATCAGCCCCAGCATTTT; CDR3: CASSLYGNQPQHF
D: -; V: TRBV9; size: -; J: TRBJ2-5; DNA: TGTGCCAGCAGCGCCTCCCCCCGAGAGACCCAGTACTTC; CDR3: CASSASPRETQYF
D: -; V: TRBV6-1; size: few; J: TRBJ2-2; DNA: TGTGCCAGCACCCGGGAACGGGGCGGGGAGCTGTTTTTT; CDR3: CASTRERGGELFF
D: -; V: TRBV5-6; size: -; J: TRBJ1-1; DNA: TGTGCCAGCAGCCCGCCGGGGGGGGCCACTGAAGCTTTCTTT; CDR3: CASSPPGGATEAFF
D: TRBD1; V: TRBV5-6; size: few; J: TRBJ2-5; DNA: TGTGCCAGCAGCTCGACAGGGGCCATGATCATTGAGACCCAGTACTTC; CDR3: CASSSTGAMIIETQYF
D: -; V: TRBV7-8; size: -; J: TRBJ2-7; DNA: TGTGCCAGCAGCTTAGTCGCACCAGGGGTTCCCCCCTACGAGCAGTACTTC; CDR3: CASSLVAPGVPPYEQYF
D: -; V: TRBV30; size: -; J: TRBJ2-7; DNA: TGTGCCTGGAGTGCGGGTCTTCTTACCTACGAGCAGTACTTC; CDR3: CAWSAGLLTYEQYF
D: -; V: TRBV4-3; size: -; J: TRBJ2-7; DNA: TGCGCCAGCAGCCAGGACGCACTAGCCTACGAGCAGTACTTC; CDR3: CASSQDALAYEQYF
D: -; V: TRBV6-5; size: few; J: TRBJ1-2; DNA: TGTGCCAGCAGTTACTCTCACAGGGTATATTCTGGCTACACCTTC; CDR3: CASSYSHRVYSGYTF
D: -; V: TRBV4-1; size: few; J: TRBJ2-6; DNA: TGCGCCAGCAGAGAATCCCCTTTCAGCTCTGGGGCCAACGTCCTGACTTTC; CDR3: CASRESPFSSGANVLTF
D: -; V: TRBV4-1; size: -; J: TRBJ1-2; DNA: TGCGCCAGCAGCCAGCCTACCCGGGCTAACTATGGCTACACCTTC; CDR3: CASSQPTRANYGYTF
D: TRBD1; V: TRBV7-3; size: -; J: TRBJ2-7; DNA: TGTGCCAGCAGCTCGGGACAGGGGGGCGAGCAGTACTTC; CDR3: CASSSGQGGEQYF
D: -; V: TRBV11-1; size: -; J: TRBJ1-3; DNA: TGTGCCAGCAGCTTTTCGACACTTGGAAACACCATATATTTT; CDR3: CASSFSTLGNTIYF
D: TRBD2; V: TRBV6-5; size: -; J: TRBJ2-7; DNA: TGTGCTAGCAGTTCCGGGACTAGCGGGAACTACGAGCAGTACTTC; CDR3: CASSSGTSGNYEQYF
D: -; V: TRBV7-9; size: -; J: TRBJ2-1; DNA: TGTGCCAGCAGCTCCGGGGCCTACAATGAGCAGTTCTTC; CDR3: CASSSGAYNEQFF
D: -; V: TRBV5-4; size: -; J: TRBJ2-7; DNA: TGTGCCAGCAGCCCCTGGCAGGGCTCCGAGCAGTACTTC; CDR3: CASSPWQGSEQYF
D: -; V: TRBV9; size: -; J: TRBJ1-2; DNA: TGTGCCAGTAGCGCCTATCTCGGGGGAAAGGAGACTAACTATGGCTACACCTTC; CDR3: CASSAYLGGKETNYGYTF
D: -; V: TRBV6-6; size: -; J: TRBJ2-2; DNA: TGTGCCAGCAGAAAAGAGAACGCGAACACCGGGGAGCTGTTTTTT; CDR3: CASRKENANTGELFF
D: TRBD1; V: TRBV19; size: -; J: TRBJ2-1; DNA: TGTGCCACCAAATCGACAGGGGCGGGTTACAATGAGCAGTTCTTC; CDR3: CATKSTGAGYNEQFF
D: -; V: TRBV6-6; size: -; J: TRBJ1-1; DNA: TGTGCCAGCAGTTACGTCAGGGACAATGAAGCTTTCTTT; CDR3: CASSYVRDNEAFF
D: -; V: TRBV7-2; size: -; J: TRBJ2-7; DNA: TGTGCCAGCAGCCCGCAGGTAGACTACGAGCAGTACTTC; CDR3: CASSPQVDYEQYF
D: -; V: TRBV6-5; size: few; J: TRBJ1-2; DNA: TGTGCCAGCAGTTATCAGGGTAACTATGGCTACACCTTC; CDR3: CASSYQGNYGYTF
D: -; V: TRBV27; size: few; J: TRBJ1-1; DNA: TGTGCCAGCAGTTACACGTGGGGGGGCACTGAAGCTTTCTTT; CDR3: CASSYTWGGTEAFF
D: -; V: TRBV5-1; size: -; J: TRBJ2-5; DNA: TGCGCCAGCAGCTTGCAAGGACAGGGACTAACGGAGACCCAGTACTTC; CDR3: CASSLQGQGLTETQYF
D: -; V: TRBV2; size: -; J: TRBJ1-2; DNA: TGTGCCAGTGGGGCGGACTATGGCTACACCTTC; CDR3: CASGADYGYTF
D: TRBD1; V: TRBV27; size: -; J: TRBJ1-1; DNA: TGTGCCAGCAGGAAACAGGGGGCCACTGAAGCTTTCTTT; CDR3: CASRKQGATEAFF
D: TRBD2; V: TRBV6-5; size: -; J: TRBJ2-7; DNA: TGTGCCAGCAGTTACTCAAGGCTAGCGGGTTTCACGGAGCAGTACTTC; CDR3: CASSYSRLAGFTEQYF
D: -; V: TRBV2; size: once; J: TRBJ1-5; DNA: TGTGCCAGCAGTGAGGGGAGAACTAGCAATCAGCCCCAGCATTTT; CDR3: CASSEGRTSNQPQHF
D: -; V: TRBV11-3; size: few; J: TRBJ2-1; DNA: TGTGCCAGCAGCCCCTACCGGGGCGGGACCTACAATGAGCAGTTCTTC; CDR3: CASSPYRGGTYNEQFF
D: -; V: TRBV5-1; size: -; J: TRBJ1-2; DNA: TGCGCCAGCAGCTTGGGGATTCGGGTTTCTAACTATGGCTACACCTTC; CDR3: CASSLGIRVSNYGYTF
D: -; V: TRBV27; size: few; J: TRBJ1-1; DNA: TGTGCCAGCAGTTTAGGGGGCCCGATCAACACTGAAGCTTTCTTT; CDR3: CASSLGGPINTEAFF
D: TRBD2; V: TRBV15; size: -; J: TRBJ2-7; DNA: TGTGCCACCAGCCGATCAGCCGGACTAGCGGCCCACCTGGACGAGCAGTACTTC; CDR3: CATSRSAGLAAHLDEQYF
D: -; V: TRBV10-2; size: few; J: TRBJ2-1; DNA: TGCGCCAGCAGTGATTTAAACAATGAGCAGTTCTTC; CDR3: CASSDLNNEQFF
D: -; V: TRBV6-6; size: -; J: TRBJ2-5; DNA: TGTGCCAGCAGTTACGTTGCCGGCGGAGAGACCCAGTACTTC; CDR3: CASSYVAGGETQYF
D: -; V: TRBV4-3; size: -; J: TRBJ1-5; DNA: TGCGCCAGCAGCCCCAAGAGGTCCACCAATCAGCCCCAGCATTTT; CDR3: CASSPKRSTNQPQHF
D: -; V: TRBV2; size: -; J: TRBJ2-2; DNA: TGTGCCAGCAGTGACGCGGGGACGGGCGGGGAGCTGTTTTTT; CDR3: CASSDAGTGGELFF
D: TRBD2; V: TRBV9; size: -; J: TRBJ2-1; DNA: TGTGCCAGCACTGTGGGACTAGCGGGAGAGGATGAGCAGTTCTTC; CDR3: CASTVGLAGEDEQFF
D: TRBD1; V: TRBV29-1; size: -; J: TRBJ1-2; DNA: TGCAGCGTTGAAGATCCGACCACGGACAGGTGGGGCTACACCTTC; CDR3: CSVEDPTTDRWGYTF
D: -; V: TRBV6-5; size: -; J: TRBJ1-2; DNA: TGTGCCAGCAGTGACGGGGGGGGGAGAGGCTACACCTTC; CDR3: CASSDGGGRGYTF
D: -; V: TRBV7-7; size: few; J: TRBJ1-3; DNA: TGTGCCAGCAGCTTAGTGGGAGAAAGTGGAAACACCATATATTTT; CDR3: CASSLVGESGNTIYF
D: TRBD1; V: TRBV4-3; size: -; J: TRBJ2-2; DNA: TGCGCCAGCAGCCAAGACGTCGGGACAGGGGTCACCGGGGAGCTGTTTTTT; CDR3: CASSQDVGTGVTGELFF
D: -; V: TRBV2; size: -; J: TRBJ2-2; DNA: TGTGCCAGCAGCCCCCCCGTATCGGAGACCGGGGAGCTGTTTTTT; CDR3: CASSPPVSETGELFF
D: TRBD2; V: TRBV29-1; size: -; J: TRBJ2-2; DNA: TGCAGCGTTCGGGGGGTTGCCGGGGAGCTGTTTTTT; CDR3: CSVRGVAGELFF